These 28 T cell receptor beta chains were all obtained from the same sample, sequenced in a study of blood T cell repertoires in COVID-19. Assay: immunoSEQ multiplex PCR; the TCRdb copy retains only in-frame clones and omits some. Among roughly 300,000 clones listed, about 86% were seen once. The specimen sequenced was peripheral blood. These receptors originate from a woman in her sixties with active or convalescent COVID-19.

The genes are TRBV5-6 and TRBJ1-2; no clear D gene. Trimming pared 4 bases from V and 2 bases from J, leaving 15 bases between. Germline values: CDR1 SGHDT, CDR2 YYEEEE. The CDR3 sequence is 15 residues long. The CDR3 region is CASSLAMAGNYGYTF. In DNA, the CDR3 is TGTGCCAGCAGCCTAGCAATGGCGGGGAACTATGGCTACACCTTC.

This clone was detected only once. The V and J genes are TRBV10-3 and TRBJ2-2; 14 bases match TRBD2. V lost 11 bases, J lost 1 base, and 6 bases stayed unmatched. CDR1 and CDR2 from the germline V gene are ENHRY and SYGVKD. This CDR3 is 16 amino acids long. The CDR3 region is CALKTSGGENTGELFF. CDR3 nucleotides: TGTGCCTTGAAGACTAGCGGGGGGGAGAACACCGGGGAGCTGTTTTTT.

The V and J genes are TRBV7-2 and TRBJ2-7; 7 bases agree with TRBD2. With V trimmed by 4 bases and J by 0 bases, 3 bases remained unmatched. Germline V lookup: CDR1 SGHTA, CDR2 FQGNSA. There are 14 residues in the CDR3. CDR3 bases: TGTGCCAGCAGCTCCGGGACTATCTCCTACGAGCAGTACTTC. Translation: CASSSGTISYEQYF.

The J gene is TRBJ1-2, the V gene TRBV30, with D tentatively TRBD1 (6 bases). The CDR3 runs to 13 residues. Deletions cut 0 bases from V and 3 bases from J, with 8 bases between. Per the germline V gene, CDR1 is GTSNPN and CDR2 is SVGIG (reference sequence). CDR3 nucleotide sequence: TGTGCCTGGAGTGTAAACAGGGACTATGGCTACACCTTC. It codes for CAWSVNRDYGYTF.

The chain joins TRBV4-1 to TRBJ1-2; 7 nucleotides align to TRBD1. The junction had 12 bases not matched to a gene; V was cut back by 2 bases and J by 3 bases. Germline values: CDR1 MGHRA, CDR2 YSYEKL. The CDR3 sequence is 17 residues long. The DNA for the CDR3 is TGCGCCAGCAGCCAACCGATGAGATACAGGGGACACTATGGCTACACCTTC. Protein: CASSQPMRYRGHYGYTF.

In its sample, this clone was seen a few times. The chain is built from TRBV4-3 and TRBJ2-1, with 8 positions matching TRBD2. Germline lookup yields CDR1 LGHNA and CDR2 YSLEER. The V segment lost 0 bases and the J segment 7 bases; nucleotides outside the gene matches: 5. The CDR3 covers 15 residues. The CDR3 DNA reads TGCGCCAGCAGCCAAGACCGGGGGGGCTGGAATGAGCAGTTCTTC. Amino acids: CASSQDRGGWNEQFF.

This chain links TRBV12-3 or TRBV12-4 with TRBJ2-5, with D tentatively TRBD2 (5 bases). The CDR3 consists of 13 residues. Trimming pared 0 bases from V and 13 bases from J, leaving 15 bases between. The CDR3 is CASSLAGLAPMYF. The CDR3 nucleotides are TGTGCCAGCAGTTTAGCCGGGCTAGCACCAATGTACTTC.

V gene TRBV28 combines with J gene TRBJ1-5, with 8 positions matching TRBD1. The CDR3 is 15 residues long. The trim removed 6 bases at V and 3 bases at J, leaving 7 bases unmatched. CDR1 is MDHEN and CDR2 is SYDVKM in the germline V gene. This CDR3 reads CASRPGTGDNQPQHF. CDR3 bases: TGTGCCAGCAGACCCGGGACAGGAGACAATCAGCCCCAGCATTTT.

The chain links TRBV11-1 to TRBJ2-2; a possible D gene is TRBD2 (5 bases). With 1 base removed from V and 6 bases from J, the gap between germline ends came to 15 bases. This CDR3 spans 16 amino acids. Germline V gene data show CDR1 as SGHAT and CDR2 as FQDESV (reference sequence). The CDR3 sequence is CASSLGLARFSGELFF. The CDR3 region has the DNA TGTGCCAGCAGCTTAGGGCTAGCCCGGTTCTCCGGGGAGCTGTTTTTT.

The chain carries TRBV5-6 and TRBJ2-1; possible D gene TRBD2, 5 bases. CDR1 SGHDT and CDR2 YYEEEE come from the germline V gene. The ends were cut back, 1 base at V and 2 bases at J, with 10 bases in the middle. The CDR3 consists of 15 residues. This CDR3 is CASSLRGRPYNEQFF. CDR3 nucleotides: TGTGCCAGCAGCTTGCGGGGTCGACCCTACAATGAGCAGTTCTTC.

The chain employs TRBV28 and TRBJ2-5, with 10 bases lining up with TRBD2. Germline loops: CDR1 MDHEN, CDR2 SYDVKM. With 2 bases clipped from V and 7 bases from J, the junction kept 10 bases outside the gene matches. The CDR3 length is 16 residues. The CDR3 nucleotides are TGTGCCAGCAGTTTAGCTAGCGGGGGTTCTAGAGGGACCCAGTACTTC. The encoded protein is CASSLASGGSRGTQYF.

The chain uses TRBV5-6 and TRBJ2-7; 7 bases fit TRBD2. The CDR3 length is 15 residues. The V and J ends lost 7 bases and 0 bases, in that order; junction bases with no gene match: 10. The germline CDR1 and CDR2 sequences are SGHDT and YYEEEE. Here the CDR3 DNA reads TGTGCCAGCGGTAGTCGGCGGGGGAGCTCCTACGAGCAGTACTTC. Residues: CASGSRRGSSYEQYF.

The chain employs TRBV9 and TRBJ2-5, with TRBD2 matching 10 bases. V dropped 1 base and J dropped 10; count of bases not matched to a gene: 19. Germline V gene sequence: CDR1 SGDLS, CDR2 YYNGEE. This CDR3 has 18 amino acids. The CDR3 sequence is CASSVSISGGAAGEDQYF. The CDR3, as DNA: TGTGCCAGCAGCGTATCTATCAGCGGGGGGGCCGCCGGGGAGGACCAGTACTTC.

This clone was seen only a few times. The V and J genes are TRBV5-1 and TRBJ2-7, with TRBD2 matching over 10 bases. This CDR3 region has 14 residues. CDR1 is SGHRS and CDR2 is YFSETQ in the germline V gene. After removal of 4 bases from V and 0 bases from J, the junction contained 1 base not matched to a gene. The CDR3 here is CASSRTSGSYEQYF. CDR3 sequence (DNA): TGCGCCAGCAGCCGGACTAGCGGCTCCTACGAGCAGTACTTC. The full variable domain, completed using reference TRBV5-1 and TRBJ2-7, is KAGVTQTPRYLIKTRGQQVTLSCSPISGHRSVSWYQQTPGQGLQFLFEYFSETQRNKGNFPGRFSGRQFSNSRSEMNVSTLELGDSALYLCASSRTSGSYEQYFGPGTRLTVT.

The V gene is TRBV19, the J gene TRBJ2-6, with D possibly being TRBD1 (5 bases). V was pared by 5 bases and J by 5 bases, with 7 bases between. CDR3 length: 13 residues. Germline CDR1 is LNHDA and CDR2 is SQIVND (reference sequence). CDR3 region: CASSEDRANVLTF. The CDR3 bases are TGTGCCAGTAGTGAGGACAGGGCCAACGTCCTGACTTTC.

DNA for the CDR3: TGTGCCACCAGTGATTTATATAGTCGGGCGAGCGGGGGGGGAAATGAGCAGTTCTTC. Translation: CATSDLYSRASGGGNEQFF. J is TRBJ2-1 and V is TRBV24-1, with 10 bases identical to TRBD2. The J segment lost 7 bases and the V segment lost 1 base, leaving 15 bases of the junction unmatched. The germline V gene has CDR1 KGHDR and CDR2 SFDVKD. The CDR3 is 19 residues long.

The DNA for the CDR3 is TGTGCCAGCAGTCGCCGGGGGGGCTCCTACGAGCAGTACTTC. Translation: CASSRRGGSYEQYF. The chain employs TRBV6-5 and TRBJ2-7, with 8 bases identical to TRBD2. V was pared by 5 bases and J by 0 bases, with 3 bases of the junction left unmatched. The CDR3 extends over 14 amino acids. Germline V gives CDR1 MNHEY, CDR2 SVGAGI.

Worth noting for this clone: It is unclear where the CDR3 begins or ends on the DNA, so no DNA is shown, and the CDR3 is as TCRdb lists it. The chain joins TRBV21-1 to TRBJ2-5; the tabulated D call, TRBD2, remains unverified against the DNA. TRBV21-1 is given as a pseudogene. The CDR3 is 17 residues long, counting both termini. CDR3: CASSPTVGRGSRETQYF.

The rearrangement uses TRBV9 and TRBJ2-3; 8 nucleotides align to TRBD2. CDR3 length equals 18 residues. The germline CDR1 and CDR2 sequences are SGDLS and YYNGEE. J lost 1 base, V lost 0 bases, and 10 bases had no gene match. CDR3 protein: CASSVAARGAGGTDTQYF. For the CDR3, the DNA is TGTGCCAGCAGCGTAGCCGCCCGAGGAGCGGGGGGCACAGATACGCAGTATTTT.

V is TRBV25-1 and J is TRBJ2-2, with unresolved D. CDR1 and CDR2 (germline): MGHDK, SYGVNS. The CDR3 is 16 amino acids. Trimming removed 3 bases at V and 2 bases at J, with 13 bases between. The CDR3 DNA follows: TGTGCCAGCAGTGACCCCGTCCAGGTCAACACCGGGGAGCTGTTTTTT. Amino acid sequence: CASSDPVQVNTGELFF.

This clone was detected only once. The V and J genes are TRBV7-9 and TRBJ1-5, with 7 bases fitting TRBD1. This CDR3 region has 14 residues. Germline CDR1 SEHNR, CDR2 FQNEAQ (reference sequence). J gave up 3 bases and V 6 bases, and 5 bases lay outside the gene matches. CDR3 amino acids: CASSRGQSNQPQHF. DNA for the CDR3: TGTGCCAGCAGTCGGGGACAGTCCAATCAGCCCCAGCATTTT.

The genes are TRBV2 and TRBJ2-3; the match to TRBD1 covers 10 bases. J was trimmed by 1 base and V by 6 bases; bases with no gene match: 10. The CDR3 has 17 amino acids. Germline values: CDR1 SNHLY, CDR2 FYNNEI. CDR3 sequence reads: CASSGSGTGDGTDTQYF. Here the CDR3 DNA reads TGTGCCAGCAGCGGCTCCGGGACAGGGGATGGCACAGATACGCAGTATTTT.

This chain uses TRBV4-1 with TRBJ1-2; TRBD1 is a possible D gene (6 bases). This CDR3 comprises 18 residues. The germline gives CDR1 MGHRA, CDR2 YSYEKL. Trimming removed 2 bases at V and 5 bases at J, with 24 bases between. Written as DNA, the CDR3 is TGCGCCAGCAGCCAATACTCGGACAGATCCGCCCCTAGGTATGGCTACACCTTC. Encoded protein: CASSQYSDRSAPRYGYTF.

For this clone: Other DNA sequences from this sample encode an identical CDR3 as well. CDR3 sequence (DNA): TGTGCCAGCAGTTTGGGGACAGGCGGCAATCAGCCCCAGCATTTT. Translated: CASSLGTGGNQPQHF. The chain links TRBV27 to TRBJ1-5; 8 bases are shared with TRBD1. The CDR3 contains 15 residues. Trimming at V came to 3 bases and at J to 2 bases, leaving 3 bases not matched to a gene. CDR1 is MNHEY and CDR2 is SMNVEV in the germline V gene (reference sequence).

This chain uses TRBV6-5 with TRBJ1-5; D remains unclear. The germline V gene has CDR1 MNHEY and CDR2 SVGAGI. V lost 0 bases and J 3 bases, leaving 9 bases between the germline ends. The CDR3 is 15 residues long. The CDR3, as DNA: TGTGCCAGCAGTTACTCGCGAAGCGTCAATCAGCCCCAGCATTTT. This gives the protein CASSYSRSVNQPQHF.

The J gene is TRBJ2-3, the V gene TRBV15; TRBD1 aligns across 7 bases. The trim removed 5 bases at V and 1 base at J, leaving 6 bases unmatched. Per germline, CDR1 LNHNV and CDR2 YYDKDF (reference sequence). The CDR3 runs 15 residues. CDR3 loop: CATSAGDSRTDTQYF. The CDR3 DNA reads as TGTGCCACCAGCGCCGGGGACAGTCGCACAGATACGCAGTATTTT. Using reference TRBV15 and TRBJ2-3 for the parts outside the CDR3, the full variable domain is DAMVIQNPRYQVTQFGKPVTLSCSQTLNHNVMYWYQQKSSQAPKLLFHYYDKDFNNEADTPDNFQSRRPNTSFCFLDIRSPGLGDTAMYLCATSAGDSRTDTQYFGPGTRLTVL.

This chain joins TRBV27 and TRBJ1-2; 8 nucleotides line up with TRBD1. The CDR3 sequence is 16 residues long. Looked up from germline, CDR1 is MNHEY and CDR2 is SMNVEV (reference sequence). The V and J ends lost 4 bases and 4 bases, in that order; junction bases with no gene match: 11. The CDR3 here is CASSSTDRGPPYGYTF. For the CDR3, the DNA is TGTGCCAGCAGTTCTACCGACAGGGGACCTCCCTATGGCTACACCTTC.

J is TRBJ2-1 and V is TRBV2; the match to TRBD2 covers 8 bases. Trimming at V came to 1 base and at J to 2 bases, leaving 4 bases not matched to a gene. The CDR3 loop spans 16 amino acids. Germline values: CDR1 SNHLY, CDR2 FYNNEI. Here the CDR3 DNA reads TGTGCCAGCAGTGAAGGAGTAGCGGGGACCTACAATGAGCAGTTCTTC. Translating gives CASSEGVAGTYNEQFF.